The subject of this entry is one TCR beta chain. The data were taken from a study of blood T cell repertoires in COVID-19. Sequenced by immunoSEQ multiplex PCR; TCRdb stores in-frame clones only, minus some. The sample lists over 90,000 clones; approximately 86% were seen once. Germline V gives CDR1 MNHEY, CDR2 SVGAGI. V shed 6 bases and J 6 bases; nucleotides not matched to a gene: 10. The CDR3 consists of 14 residues. Sequencing used peripheral blood. The V gene is TRBV6-5, the J gene TRBJ2-7; 8 bases agree with TRBD1. The clonotype was recovered from a man of 80 years or more with acute or convalescent COVID-19. CDR3 sequence reads: CASRRDRTLGEQYF. The DNA of the CDR3 is TGTGCCAGCAGGAGGGACAGGACTTTGGGCGAGCAGTACTTC.